This T cell receptor (beta chain) was captured in a study of blood T cell repertoires in COVID-19. Study as a whole: Spain, Italy and the United States supplied samples that represented acute and convalescent COVID-19.

Germline values: CDR1 MNHEY, CDR2 SMNVEV (reference sequence). The V gene lost 7 bases and the J gene lost 5 bases, with 15 bases spanning the gap. The length of the CDR3 is 13 residues. Followed over time, Seattle patients had been enrolled while infection was active. Authors' processing steps: Nucleated cell counts were estimated from reference gene primer amplification. The assay was immunoSEQ multiplex PCR, and TCRdb's table has in-frame clones only and misses some. For V, J and clone size, that table is used; D and trimming come from the DNA. The sample yields about 140,000 clones, 84% seen once.

This TCR was sampled from a man under 40 with COVID-19, enrolled during active disease. The material sequenced was peripheral blood. This chain links TRBV27 with TRBJ2-7, with D possibly matching TRBD2 (5 bases). CDR3 in DNA: TGTGCCAGCAAACCATACGGGAACGACGAGCAGTACTTC. This codes for CASKPYGNDEQYF.